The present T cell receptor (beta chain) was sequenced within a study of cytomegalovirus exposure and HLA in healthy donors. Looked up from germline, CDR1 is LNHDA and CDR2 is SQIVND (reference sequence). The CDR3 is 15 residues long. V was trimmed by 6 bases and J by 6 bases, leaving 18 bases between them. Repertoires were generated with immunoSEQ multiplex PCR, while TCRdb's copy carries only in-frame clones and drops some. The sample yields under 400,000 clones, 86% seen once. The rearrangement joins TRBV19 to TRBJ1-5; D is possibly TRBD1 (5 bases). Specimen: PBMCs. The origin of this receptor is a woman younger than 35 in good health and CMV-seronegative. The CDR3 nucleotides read TGTGCCAGTAGGATATCAACAGGTGGCGGTCAGCCCCAGCATTTT. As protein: CASRISTGGGQPQHF.